This TCR beta chain derives from a study of T cell changes during pregnancy in multiple sclerosis. With 2 bases clipped from V and 5 bases from J, the junction kept 2 bases outside the gene matches. CDR1 SEHNR and CDR2 FQNEAQ come from the germline V gene (reference sequence). The length of the CDR3 is 14 residues. Repertoires were generated with immunoSEQ multiplex PCR, while TCRdb's copy carries only in-frame clones and drops some. This table has approximately 70,000 clones, 80% to 95% appearing once. Sample: peripheral blood, taken in the first trimester of pregnancy. The chain uses TRBV7-9 and TRBJ2-1; 8 nucleotides match TRBD2. The clonotype comes from a female donor in good health, enrolled as a control in a pregnancy study. The CDR3 loop is CASSLKLADNEQFF. The CDR3 region has the DNA TGTGCCAGCAGCTTAAAACTAGCGGACAATGAGCAGTTCTTC.